Sequencing of this TCR beta chain was carried out in a study of cytomegalovirus exposure and HLA in healthy donors. It was with 60 Vbeta and 13 Jbeta primers that the PCR ran. Generated by immunoSEQ multiplex PCR, the TCRdb table keeps only in-frame clones and is missing some. The sample yields 100,000 to 150,000 clones, under 85% seen once. Sequencing was performed on PBMCs. This clonotype was obtained from a woman aged 50 to 65 in good health and CMV-seropositive.

The CDR3 DNA reads TGTGCCAGCAGCGCCGGGTTACAAGCTAATGAAAAACTGTTTTTT. Protein sequence: CASSAGLQANEKLFF. The J gene is TRBJ1-4, the V gene TRBV5-4; D is undetermined. The CDR3 extends over 15 amino acids. V was pared by 4 bases and J by 3 bases, with 13 bases between. Germline V gene data show CDR1 as SGHNT and CDR2 as YYREEE (reference sequence).